This TCR beta chain comes out of a study of T cells in Graves' hyperthyroidism and ophthalmopathy. Study context: Peripheral blood samples were taken at initial diagnosis, prior to any treatment. The study, taken as a whole, reports: Blood held most thyroid clonotypes expanded above 0.001 frequency.

Thyroid ultrasound and orbital computed tomography, with clinical symptoms and serum thyroxine and TRAb, informed diagnoses. V was shortened by 3 bases and J by 2 bases, with 11 bases between the two germline ends. Germline-derived CDR1 and CDR2 are MNHEY and SVGAGI. The CDR3 is made up of 14 amino acids. TCR beta CDR3 region amplification was performed from RNA transcripts. RT-PCR in the first round (using the HTBI primer set) targeted the TCR CDR3. MiXCR, run by TCRdb on the multiplex PCR reads, gives a single entry per CDR3 protein. The sample has 550,000 to 600,000 distinct CDR3 sequences; 11% to 15% are singletons. The sample holds many counts of this clonotype. Its antigen is currently unknown.

V is TRBV6-5 and J is TRBJ2-7, with a weak D call TRBD1 (5 bases). Source material: blood. The sequence was collected from a woman between 18 and 29 years old with Graves' ophthalmopathy. The CDR3 coding sequence is TGTGCCAGCAGTTATGGGCTAGGGGCCTACGAGCAGTACTTC. This codes for CASSYGLGAYEQYF.